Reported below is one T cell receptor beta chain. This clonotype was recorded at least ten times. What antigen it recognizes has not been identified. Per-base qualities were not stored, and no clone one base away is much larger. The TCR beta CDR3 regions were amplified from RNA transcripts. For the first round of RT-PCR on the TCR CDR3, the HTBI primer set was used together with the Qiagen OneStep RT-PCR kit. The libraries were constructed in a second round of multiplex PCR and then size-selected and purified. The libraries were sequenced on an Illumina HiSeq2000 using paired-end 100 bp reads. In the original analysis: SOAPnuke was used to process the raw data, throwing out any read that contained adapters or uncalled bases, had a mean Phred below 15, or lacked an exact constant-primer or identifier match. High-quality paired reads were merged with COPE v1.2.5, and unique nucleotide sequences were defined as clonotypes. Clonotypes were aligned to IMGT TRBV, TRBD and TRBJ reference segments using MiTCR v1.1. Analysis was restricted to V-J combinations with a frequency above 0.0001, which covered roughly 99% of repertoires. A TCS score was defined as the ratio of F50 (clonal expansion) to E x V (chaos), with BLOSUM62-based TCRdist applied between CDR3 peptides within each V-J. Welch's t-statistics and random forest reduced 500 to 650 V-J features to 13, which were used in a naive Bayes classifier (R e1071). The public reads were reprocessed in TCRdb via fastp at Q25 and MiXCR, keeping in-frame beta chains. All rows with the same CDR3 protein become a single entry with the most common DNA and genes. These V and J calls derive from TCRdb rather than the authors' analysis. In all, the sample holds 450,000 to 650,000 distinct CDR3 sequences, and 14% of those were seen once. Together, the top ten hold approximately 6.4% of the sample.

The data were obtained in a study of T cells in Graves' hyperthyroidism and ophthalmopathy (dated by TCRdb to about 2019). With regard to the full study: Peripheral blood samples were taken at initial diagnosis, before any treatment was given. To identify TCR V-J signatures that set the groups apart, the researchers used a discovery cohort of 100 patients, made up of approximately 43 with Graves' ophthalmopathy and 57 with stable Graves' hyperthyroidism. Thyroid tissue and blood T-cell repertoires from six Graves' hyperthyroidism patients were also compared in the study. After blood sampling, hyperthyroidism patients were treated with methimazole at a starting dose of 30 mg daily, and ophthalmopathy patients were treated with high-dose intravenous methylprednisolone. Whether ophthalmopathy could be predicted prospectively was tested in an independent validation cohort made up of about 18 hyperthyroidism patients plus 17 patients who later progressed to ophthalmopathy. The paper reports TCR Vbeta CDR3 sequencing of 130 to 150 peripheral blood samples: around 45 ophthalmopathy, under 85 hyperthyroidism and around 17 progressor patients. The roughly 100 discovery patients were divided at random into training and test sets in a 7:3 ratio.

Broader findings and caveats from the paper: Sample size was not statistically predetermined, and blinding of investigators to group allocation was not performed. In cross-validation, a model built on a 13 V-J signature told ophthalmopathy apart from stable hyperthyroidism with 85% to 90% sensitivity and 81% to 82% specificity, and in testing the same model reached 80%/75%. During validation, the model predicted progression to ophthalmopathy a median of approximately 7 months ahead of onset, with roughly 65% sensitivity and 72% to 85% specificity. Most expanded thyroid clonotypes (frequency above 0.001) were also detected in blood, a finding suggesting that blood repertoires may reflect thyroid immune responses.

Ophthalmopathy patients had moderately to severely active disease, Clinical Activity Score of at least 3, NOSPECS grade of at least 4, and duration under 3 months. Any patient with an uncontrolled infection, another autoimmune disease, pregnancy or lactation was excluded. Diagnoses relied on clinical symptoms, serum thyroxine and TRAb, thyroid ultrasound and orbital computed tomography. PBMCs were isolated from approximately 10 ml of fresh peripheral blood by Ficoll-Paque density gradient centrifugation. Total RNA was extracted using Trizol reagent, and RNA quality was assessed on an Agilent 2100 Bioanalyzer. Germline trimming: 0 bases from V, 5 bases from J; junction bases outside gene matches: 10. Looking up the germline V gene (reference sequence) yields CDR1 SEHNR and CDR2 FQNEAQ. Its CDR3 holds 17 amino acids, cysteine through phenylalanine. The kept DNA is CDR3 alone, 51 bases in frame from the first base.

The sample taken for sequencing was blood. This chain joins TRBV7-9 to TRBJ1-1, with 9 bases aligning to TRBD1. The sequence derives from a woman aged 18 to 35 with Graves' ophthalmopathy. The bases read TGTGCCAGCAGCTTAGCGGACAGGGGCCCCCGGTATACTGAAGCTTTCTTT. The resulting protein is CASSLADRGPRYTEAFF.